The 16 T cell receptor beta chains given below trace back to one sample, sequenced in a study of CD8 T cells in ankylosing spondylitis. TCRdb itself ran the 5' RACE reads through MiXCR, one entry per CDR3 protein. The repertoire holds under 300,000 distinct CDR3 sequences, with about 11% as singletons. The source material was blood, either unsorted or a sorted T cell fraction (not recorded which). All receptors come from a male donor with ankylosing spondylitis or in good health (not recorded which).

This clonotype was counted at least ten times. J is TRBJ2-3 and V is TRBV11-2; no firm D call. Per the germline V gene, CDR1 is SGHAT and CDR2 is FQNNGV. CDR3 length equals 14 residues. The V end was cut by 5 bases, the J end by 7 bases, with 16 bases between. The CDR3 nucleotides read TGTGCCAGCAGCCTCTACGGAATTACAAATACGCAGTATTTT. It translates to CASSLYGITNTQYF.

This clonotype has a count of ten or more. This chain connects TRBV6-1 to TRBJ1-5; 8 bases match TRBD1. The CDR3 is 15 amino acids. Germline V gene lookup returns CDR1 MNHNS and CDR2 SASEGT. With 4 bases clipped from V and 7 bases from J, the junction kept 9 bases outside the gene matches. The CDR3 loop is CASSAGQGLAQPQHF. CDR3 DNA sequence: TGTGCCAGCAGTGCCGGACAGGGCCTGGCACAGCCCCAGCATTTT.

This clonotype was detected many times. The genes are TRBV12-3 or TRBV12-4 and TRBJ2-7; tentative D call: TRBD2 (5 bases). V was pared by 2 bases and J by 3 bases, with 14 bases between. The CDR3 length is 15 residues. CDR3 sequence: CASSLRGSRSYEQYF. In DNA form, the CDR3 reads TGTGCCAGCAGTTTAAGAGGGAGCCGAAGCTACGAGCAGTACTTC.

This clonotype was recorded at least ten times. This chain joins TRBV11-2 and TRBJ2-7; the match to TRBD1 covers 10 bases. The V gene end was trimmed by 0 bases and the J gene end by 3 bases; junction bases not matched to a gene: 11. Germline-derived CDR1 and CDR2 are SGHAT and FQNNGV. The CDR3 has 18 residues. Here the CDR3 reads CASSLDLPVTGGNYEQYF. The CDR3 DNA follows: TGTGCCAGCAGCTTAGATTTACCCGTGACAGGGGGCAACTACGAGCAGTACTTC.

This clonotype was seen at least ten times. The chain joins TRBV4-1 to TRBJ1-4, with D maybe TRBD1 (5 bases). The germline gives CDR1 MGHRA, CDR2 YSYEKL. CDR3 length: 19 amino acids. The germline V and J ends were trimmed by 1 base and 8 bases, with 26 bases remaining between them. In nucleotides, the CDR3 is TGCGCCAGCAGCCAAGGGGAGTTTGCCGGGACCCCCTCGAGCGAAAAACTGTTTTTT. Residues: CASSQGEFAGTPSSEKLFF.

This clonotype was counted ten times or more. The rearrangement uses TRBV9 and TRBJ1-5, with D unclear. Germline-derived CDR1 and CDR2 are SGDLS and YYNGEE. The CDR3 totals 13 residues. V lost 3 bases and J lost 9, with 13 bases in between. The CDR3 DNA follows: TGTGCCAGCAGCGAGCCCTCGGGAGGGCCCCAGCATTTT. It is translated as CASSEPSGGPQHF.

This clonotype was counted many times. The chain employs TRBV28 and TRBJ1-6; weak D call: TRBD1 (6 bases). The CDR3 is made up of 15 amino acids. Germline V CDR1 and CDR2: MDHEN, SYDVKM. Trimming shortened V by 3 bases and J by 6 bases, and 12 bases separated the two germline ends. In DNA, the CDR3 is TGTGCCAGCAGTTTCGACGGGGGGCGTAATTCACCCCTCCACTTT. As protein: CASSFDGGRNSPLHF.

This clonotype was counted only a few times. J is TRBJ2-1 and V is TRBV6-2 or TRBV6-3, with 8 bases identical to TRBD1. The germline gives CDR1 MNHEY, CDR2 SVGEGT. The CDR3 is 18 residues long. The V gene end was trimmed by 0 bases and the J gene end by 3 bases; junction bases not matched to a gene: 10. CDR3 in amino acids: CASSYSFGSGGRYNEQFF. CDR3 in DNA: TGTGCCAGCAGTTACTCGTTTGGCTCAGGGGGCCGCTACAATGAGCAGTTCTTC.

This clonotype was seen ten or more times. This rearrangement joins TRBV11-3 to TRBJ1-2, with 10 positions matching TRBD1. The germline V gene encodes CDR1 SGHNT and CDR2 YENEEA. This CDR3 region has 16 residues. V shed 5 bases and J 4 bases; nucleotides not matched to a gene: 10. The CDR3 spells CASSPYSGQGSYGYTF. CDR3 DNA sequence: TGTGCCAGCAGCCCTTACTCGGGACAGGGGAGCTATGGCTACACCTTC.

This clonotype was detected many times. V is TRBV20-1 and J is TRBJ2-1; 7 nucleotides agree with TRBD1. V lost 0 bases and J lost 10; bases outside the gene matches: 12. Germline-derived CDR1 and CDR2 are DFQATT and SNEGSKA (reference sequence). The length of the CDR3 is 15 residues. CDR3 nucleotide sequence: TGCAGTGCTAGAGATTCGGGGACAGTCCTACGAGAGCAGTTCTTC. It translates to CSARDSGTVLREQFF.

In its sample, this clonotype was seen many times. The CDR3 sequence: CSARASGGEETQYF. Here the CDR3 DNA reads TGCAGTGCTAGAGCTAGCGGGGGGGAAGAGACCCAGTACTTC. The chain joins TRBV20-1 to TRBJ2-5, with 12 bases that match TRBD2. The germline gives CDR1 DFQATT, CDR2 SNEGSKA (reference sequence). Losses at the gene ends were 1 base for V and 3 bases for J; bases not matched to a gene: 0. The CDR3 extends over 14 amino acids.

This clonotype appeared many times. This rearrangement joins TRBV20-1 to TRBJ2-2; 8 bases agree with TRBD1. Trimming at V came to 5 bases and at J to 6 bases, leaving 8 bases not matched to a gene. Per the germline V gene, CDR1 is DFQATT and CDR2 is SNEGSKA (reference sequence). This CDR3 is 14 amino acids long. CDR3 sequence: CSAPGGPSSGELFF. Written as DNA, the CDR3 is TGCAGTGCTCCAGGGGGCCCCTCCTCCGGGGAGCTGTTTTTT.

In its sample, this clonotype was seen many times. The chain employs TRBV3-1 and TRBJ2-3; 12 bases are a match to TRBD2. V shed 8 bases, J shed 6 bases, and the junction held 9 bases outside the gene matches. This CDR3 is 15 amino acids long. The germline V gene encodes CDR1 LGHDT and CDR2 YNNKEL (reference sequence). CDR3 in DNA: TGTGCCAGCCGCCGGACTAGCGGGGCTTCGGATACGCAGTATTTT. It yields the protein CASRRTSGASDTQYF.

This clonotype came up a few times. The V call is TRBV12-3 or TRBV12-4, the J call TRBJ1-1; tentative D call: TRBD1 (6 bases). Between the trimmed V and J ends, which lost 7 bases and 2 bases, there was a span of 17 bases. This CDR3 is built from 15 residues. In DNA, the CDR3 is TGTGCCAGCACCCCCGGAGGGGGGCGCAACACTGAAGCTTTCTTT. Protein product: CASTPGGGRNTEAFF.

This clonotype has ten or more counts. The chain combines TRBV19 with TRBJ2-2, with unresolved D. The CDR3 is 12 residues long. Germline lookup yields CDR1 LNHDA and CDR2 SQIVND (reference sequence). Trimming pared 1 base from V and 9 bases from J, leaving 6 bases between. CDR3 nucleotide sequence: TGTGCCAGTAGTATAGCACGTCGGGAGCTGTTTTTT. Translating gives CASSIARRELFF.

This clonotype appeared many times. The chain carries TRBV12-3 or TRBV12-4 and TRBJ2-1; 9 bases align to TRBD1. This CDR3 is built from 16 residues. Unmatched junction bases numbered 7, after V lost 5 bases and J lost 2 bases. For the CDR3, the DNA is TGTGCCAGCAGTGGGACAGGGTCCTCGACCTACAATGAGCAGTTCTTC. Its protein is CASSGTGSSTYNEQFF.